This T cell receptor beta chain was recovered during a study of identical twins. Overall study results and limits: Models came in too low on out-of-frame TCR alpha sharing in monozygotic twins.

This clonotype was detected a few times. Its antigen is still unknown. MiXCR was run by TCRdb on the 5' RACE reads, yielding one entry per CDR3 protein. This sample has about 470,000 distinct CDR3 sequences, with approximately 25% found just once. These data also featured in a second study, about T cells expressing NK-cell markers.

This receptor was identified in a woman aged 18-29 years in good health. The specimen sequenced was CD4+ T cells sorted from blood.

CDR3 nucleotide sequence: TGCAGTGCTAGGGGTAGGGGAGGCGAAAAACTGTTTTTT. Encoded protein: CSARGRGGEKLFF. The rearrangement uses TRBV20-1 and TRBJ1-4, with D maybe TRBD1 (5 bases). Germline CDR1 is DFQATT and CDR2 is SNEGSKA (reference sequence). The CDR3 runs 13 residues. V lost 3 bases to trimming and J lost 8 bases, with 13 bases between them.